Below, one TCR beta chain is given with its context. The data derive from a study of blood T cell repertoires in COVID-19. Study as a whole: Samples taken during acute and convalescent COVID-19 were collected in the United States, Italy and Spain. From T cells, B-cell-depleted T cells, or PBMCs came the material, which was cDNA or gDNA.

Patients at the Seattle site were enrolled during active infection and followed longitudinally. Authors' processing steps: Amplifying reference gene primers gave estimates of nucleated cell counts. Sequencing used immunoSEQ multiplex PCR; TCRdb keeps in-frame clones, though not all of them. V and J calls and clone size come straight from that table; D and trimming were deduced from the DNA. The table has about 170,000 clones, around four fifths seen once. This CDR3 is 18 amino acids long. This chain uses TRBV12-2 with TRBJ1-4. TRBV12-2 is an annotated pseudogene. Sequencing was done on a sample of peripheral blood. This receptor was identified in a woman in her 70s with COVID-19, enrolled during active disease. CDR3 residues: CASRLPPPFTGLDEKLFF. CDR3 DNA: TGTGCAAGTCGCTTACCCCCCCCATTCACGGGATTAGATGAAAAACTGTTTTTT.